The entry below describes one TCR beta chain. Methods used by the authors: The assay estimated nucleated cells by amplifying reference gene primers. Generated by immunoSEQ multiplex PCR, the TCRdb table keeps only in-frame clones and is missing some. The DNA was the basis for D and trimming; V, J and clone size are from that table. The profile shows some 160,000 clones, around 83% of them singletons. The germline V and J ends were trimmed by 0 bases and 0 bases, with 9 bases remaining between them. The CDR3 loop spans 16 amino acids. The germline V gene encodes CDR1 MNHEY and CDR2 SVGAGI. The entry originates in a study of blood T cell repertoires in COVID-19. Across the study: From the United States, Italy and Spain came samples of acute and convalescent COVID-19.

The sequenced material came from peripheral blood. The rearrangement joins TRBV6-5 to TRBJ2-1, with a weak D call TRBD2 (6 bases). The TCR comes from a human donor in a cohort sampled during active COVID-19. This CDR3 reads CASSYSGRSSYNEQFF. CDR3 sequence (DNA): TGTGCCAGCAGTTACTCAGGGAGGAGCTCCTACAATGAGCAGTTCTTC.